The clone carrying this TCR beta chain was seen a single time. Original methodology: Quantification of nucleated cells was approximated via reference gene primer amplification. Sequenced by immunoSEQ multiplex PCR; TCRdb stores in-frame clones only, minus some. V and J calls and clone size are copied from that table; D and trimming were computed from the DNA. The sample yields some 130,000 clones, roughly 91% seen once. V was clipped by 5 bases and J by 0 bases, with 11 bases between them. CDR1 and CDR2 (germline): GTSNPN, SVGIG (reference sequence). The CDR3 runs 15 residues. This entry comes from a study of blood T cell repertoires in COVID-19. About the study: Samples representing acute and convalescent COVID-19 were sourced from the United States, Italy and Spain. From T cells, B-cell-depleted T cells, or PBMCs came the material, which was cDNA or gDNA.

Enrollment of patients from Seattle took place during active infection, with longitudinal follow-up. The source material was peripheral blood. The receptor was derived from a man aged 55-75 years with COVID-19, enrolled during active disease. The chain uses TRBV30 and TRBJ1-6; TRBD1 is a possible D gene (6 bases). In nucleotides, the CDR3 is TGTGCCTGGCTCGGACAGAGCTCCTATAATTCACCCCTCCACTTT. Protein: CAWLGQSSYNSPLHF.